One T cell receptor (beta chain) is described in this entry. As yet, its antigen is unknown. The germline gives CDR1 MGHRA, CDR2 YSYEKL. Trimming cost V 3 bases and J 2 bases, with 10 bases left between them. CDR3 length: 14 residues. Here immunoSEQ multiplex PCR was the method, and the copy in TCRdb shows in-frame clones only, minus some. Altogether about 300,000 clones are present, around 76% being singletons, with the ten largest covering about 5%. The data were obtained in a study of cytotoxic CD8 clonotypes in ibrutinib-treated CLL. Regarding the study as a whole: Sampling times differed between sustained-remission and progressing patients.

Source: PBMCs, taken at disease progression, from a patient treated with ibrutinib. The rearrangement joins TRBV4-1 to TRBJ1-1; the D gene is possibly TRBD1 (6 bases). The receptor was isolated from a human donor with chronic lymphocytic leukemia. As DNA, the CDR3 is TGCGCCAGCAGCCATAGGGGGACAAACACTGAAGCTTTCTTT. Amino acids: CASSHRGTNTEAFF.